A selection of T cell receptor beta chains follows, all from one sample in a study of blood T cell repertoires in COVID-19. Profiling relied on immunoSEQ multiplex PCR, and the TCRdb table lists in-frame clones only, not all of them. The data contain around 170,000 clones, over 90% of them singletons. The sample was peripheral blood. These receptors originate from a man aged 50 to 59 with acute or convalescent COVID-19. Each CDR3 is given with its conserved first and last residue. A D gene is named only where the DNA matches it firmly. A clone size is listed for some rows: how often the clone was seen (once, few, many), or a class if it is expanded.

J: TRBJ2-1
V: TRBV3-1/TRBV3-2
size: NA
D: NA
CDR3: CASSQESLSSYNEQFF
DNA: TGTGCCAGCAGCCAAGAGTCGCTGAGCTCCTACAATGAGCAGTTCTTC

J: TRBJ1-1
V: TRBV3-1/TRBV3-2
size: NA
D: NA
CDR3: CASSQEPGYTEAFF
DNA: TGTGCCAGCAGCCAAGAGCCGGGGTACACTGAAGCTTTCTTT

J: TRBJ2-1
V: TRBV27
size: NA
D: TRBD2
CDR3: CASSISGSYNEQFF
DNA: TGTGCCAGCAGTATAAGCGGGAGTTACAATGAGCAGTTCTTC

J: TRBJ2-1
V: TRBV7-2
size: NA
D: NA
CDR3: CASSLLLGGALSYNEQFF
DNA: TGTGCCAGCAGCTTATTATTGGGCGGGGCGCTATCCTACAATGAGCAGTTCTTC

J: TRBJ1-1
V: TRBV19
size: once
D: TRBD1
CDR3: CASSIGTGSTEAFF
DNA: TGTGCCAGTAGTATTGGGACAGGGTCTACTGAAGCTTTCTTT

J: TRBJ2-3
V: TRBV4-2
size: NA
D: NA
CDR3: CASSPKVGASTDTQYF
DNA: TGTGCCAGCAGCCCCAAGGTGGGGGCGAGCACAGATACGCAGTATTTT

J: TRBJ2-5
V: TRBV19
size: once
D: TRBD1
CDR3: CASSINRGETQYF
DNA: TGTGCCAGTAGTATTAACAGGGGAGAGACCCAGTACTTC

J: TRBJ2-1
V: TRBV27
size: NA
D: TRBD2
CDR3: CASSLLAGGLHNEQFF
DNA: TGTGCCAGCAGTTTACTAGCGGGGGGCCTACACAATGAGCAGTTCTTC

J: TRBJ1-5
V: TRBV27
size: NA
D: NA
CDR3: CASSLGGDQPQHF
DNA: TGTGCCAGCAGTTTAGGCGGAGATCAGCCCCAGCATTTT

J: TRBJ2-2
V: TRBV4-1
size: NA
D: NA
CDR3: CASSQDLLPSRSGELFF
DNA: TGCGCCAGCAGCCAAGATCTCCTGCCCTCACGGAGCGGGGAGCTGTTTTTT

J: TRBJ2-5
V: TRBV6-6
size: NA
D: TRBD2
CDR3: CASNSGGLYQETQYF
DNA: TGTGCCAGCAATAGCGGGGGCCTGTACCAAGAGACCCAGTACTTC

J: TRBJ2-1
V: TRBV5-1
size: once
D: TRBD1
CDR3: CASSLVAGGTYNEQFF
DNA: TGCGCCAGCAGCTTGGTCGCAGGGGGAACCTACAATGAGCAGTTCTTC

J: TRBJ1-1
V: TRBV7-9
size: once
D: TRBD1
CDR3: CASSLGTGEGTEAFF
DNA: TGTGCCAGCAGCCTGGGGACAGGGGAGGGAACTGAAGCTTTCTTT

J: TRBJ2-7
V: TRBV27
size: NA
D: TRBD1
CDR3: CASSFGQGASYEQYF
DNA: TGTGCCAGCAGTTTCGGACAGGGGGCCTCCTACGAGCAGTACTTC

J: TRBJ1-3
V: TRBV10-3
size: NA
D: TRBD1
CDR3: CATIQGGGNTIYF
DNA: TGTGCCACCATACAGGGGGGCGGAAACACCATATATTTT

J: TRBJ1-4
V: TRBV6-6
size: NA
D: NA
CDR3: CASSYAGGPTNEKLFF
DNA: TGTGCCAGCAGTTACGCGGGGGGACCCACTAATGAAAAACTGTTTTTT

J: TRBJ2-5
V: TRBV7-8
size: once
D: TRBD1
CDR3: CASSVIRDRLQGETQYF
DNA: TGTGCCAGCAGCGTCATCCGGGACAGGCTCCAGGGGGAGACCCAGTACTTC

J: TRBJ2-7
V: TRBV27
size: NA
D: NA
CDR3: CASSLWATYEQYF
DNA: TGTGCCAGCAGTTTATGGGCGACCTACGAGCAGTACTTC

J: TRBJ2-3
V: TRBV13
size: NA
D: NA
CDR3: CASSLVSDTQYF
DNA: TGTGCCAGCAGCTTAGTCTCAGATACGCAGTATTTT

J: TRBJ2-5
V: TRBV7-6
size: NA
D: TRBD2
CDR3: CASSLGTLAGGRQTQYF
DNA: TGTGCCAGCAGCTTAGGGACACTAGCGGGGGGTCGGCAGACCCAGTACTTC

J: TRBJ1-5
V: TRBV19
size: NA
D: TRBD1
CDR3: CASSEDRGAGQPQHF
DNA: TGTGCCAGTAGTGAGGACAGGGGGGCTGGCCAGCCCCAGCATTTT

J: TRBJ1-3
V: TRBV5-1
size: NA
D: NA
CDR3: CASSLDRTHTIYF
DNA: TGCGCCAGCAGTTTGGACAGAACCCACACCATATATTTT

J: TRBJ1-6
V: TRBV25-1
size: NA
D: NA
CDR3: CASSKGEDNSPLHF
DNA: TGTGCCAGCAGCAAAGGGGAAGATAATTCACCCCTCCACTTT

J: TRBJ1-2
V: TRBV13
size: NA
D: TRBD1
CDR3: CASSLGTGGHGYTF
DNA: TGTGCCAGCAGCCTCGGGACAGGGGGCCATGGCTACACCTTC

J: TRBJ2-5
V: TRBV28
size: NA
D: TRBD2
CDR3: CASSFYTSGSETQYF
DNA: TGTGCCAGCAGTTTCTATACTAGCGGGAGCGAGACCCAGTACTTC

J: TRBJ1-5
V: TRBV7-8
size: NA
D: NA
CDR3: CASSFRRVTQPQHF
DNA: TGTGCCAGCAGCTTCCGCAGGGTAACTCAGCCCCAGCATTTT

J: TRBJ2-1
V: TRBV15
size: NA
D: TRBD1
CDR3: CATSRGTGSNEQFF
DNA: TGTGCCACCAGCAGAGGGACAGGGTCGAATGAGCAGTTCTTC

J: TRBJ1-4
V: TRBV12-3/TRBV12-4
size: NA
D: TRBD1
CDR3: CATRTGWGEKLFF
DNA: TGTGCCACCAGGACAGGGTGGGGGGAAAAACTGTTTTTT